This T cell receptor beta chain was captured in a study of CD8+CD57+ T cells in acquired aplastic anemia. At the level of the study: The mean DNA yield obtained from sorted CD4+ and CD8+ cells came to roughly 3.4 ug.

Patients who underwent sequencing had shown CD8+CD57+ cell expansion by flow cytometry. J gave up 3 bases and V 2 bases, and 0 bases lay outside the gene matches. Germline-derived CDR1 and CDR2 are SGDLS and YYNGEE. The CDR3 contains 14 residues. Genomic DNA, serving as template, underwent TCR beta VDJ and CDR3 profiling. Using its own MiXCR run on the reads, TCRdb lists one record per CDR3 protein. The top ten clones hold roughly 1.1% of a sample with some 150,000 distinct CDR3 sequences, less than 60% of them seen once. Specimen: sorted CD4+, CD8+, or CD8+CD57+ T cells (not recorded which) from PBMCs. The rearrangement joins TRBV9 to TRBJ2-7; 12 bases fit TRBD2. The TCR sequence derives from a human donor with aplastic anemia. The CDR3 loop is CASSVTSGGYEQYF. The CDR3, as DNA: TGTGCCAGCAGCGTGACTAGCGGGGGCTACGAGCAGTACTTC.